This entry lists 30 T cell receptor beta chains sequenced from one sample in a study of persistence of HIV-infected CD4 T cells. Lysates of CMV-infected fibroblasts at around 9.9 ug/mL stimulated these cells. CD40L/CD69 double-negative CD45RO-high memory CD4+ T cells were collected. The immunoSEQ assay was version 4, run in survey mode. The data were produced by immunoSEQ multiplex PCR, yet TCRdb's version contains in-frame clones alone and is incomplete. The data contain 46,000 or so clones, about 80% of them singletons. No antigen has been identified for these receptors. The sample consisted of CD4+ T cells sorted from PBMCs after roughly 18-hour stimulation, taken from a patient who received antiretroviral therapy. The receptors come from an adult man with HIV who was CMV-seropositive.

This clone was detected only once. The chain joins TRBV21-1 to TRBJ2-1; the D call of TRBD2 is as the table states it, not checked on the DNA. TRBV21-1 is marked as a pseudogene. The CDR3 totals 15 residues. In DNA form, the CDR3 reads TGTGCCAGCAGCATGACTAGCAGACTTAAAGGTGAGCAGTTCTTC. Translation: CASSMTSRLKGEQFF.

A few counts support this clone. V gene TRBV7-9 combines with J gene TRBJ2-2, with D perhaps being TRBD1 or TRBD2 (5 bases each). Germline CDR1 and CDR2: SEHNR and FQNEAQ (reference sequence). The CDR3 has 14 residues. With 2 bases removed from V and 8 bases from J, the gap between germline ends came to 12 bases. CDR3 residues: CASSLLSGSGELFF. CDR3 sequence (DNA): TGTGCCAGCAGCTTATTGTCAGGGAGTGGGGAGCTGTTTTTT.

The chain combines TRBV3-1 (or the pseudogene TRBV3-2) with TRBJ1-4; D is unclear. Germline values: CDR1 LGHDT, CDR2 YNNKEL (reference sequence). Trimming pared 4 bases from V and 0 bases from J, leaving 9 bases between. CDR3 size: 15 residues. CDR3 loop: CASSRLATTNEKLFF. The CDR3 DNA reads TGTGCCAGCAGCCGACTAGCAACAACTAATGAAAAACTGTTTTTT.

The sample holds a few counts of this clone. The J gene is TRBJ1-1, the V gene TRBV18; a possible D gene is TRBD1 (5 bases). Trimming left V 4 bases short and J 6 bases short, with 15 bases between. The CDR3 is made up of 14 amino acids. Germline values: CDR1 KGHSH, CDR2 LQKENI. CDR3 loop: CASSQRGRDSEAFF. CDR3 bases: TGTGCCAGCTCACAACGAGGCAGGGACTCTGAAGCTTTCTTT.

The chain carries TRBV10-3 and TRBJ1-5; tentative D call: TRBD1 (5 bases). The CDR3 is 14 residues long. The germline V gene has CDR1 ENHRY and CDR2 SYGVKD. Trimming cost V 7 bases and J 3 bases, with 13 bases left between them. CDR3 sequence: CAINSGVPNQPQHF. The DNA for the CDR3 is TGTGCCATCAATTCGGGGGTCCCCAATCAGCCCCAGCATTTT.

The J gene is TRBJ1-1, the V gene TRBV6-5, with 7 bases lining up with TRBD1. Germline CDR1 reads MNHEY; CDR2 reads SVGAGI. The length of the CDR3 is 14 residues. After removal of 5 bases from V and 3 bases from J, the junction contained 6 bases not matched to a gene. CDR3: CASSPRQGYTEAFF. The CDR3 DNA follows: TGTGCCAGCAGTCCTCGACAGGGTTACACTGAAGCTTTCTTT.

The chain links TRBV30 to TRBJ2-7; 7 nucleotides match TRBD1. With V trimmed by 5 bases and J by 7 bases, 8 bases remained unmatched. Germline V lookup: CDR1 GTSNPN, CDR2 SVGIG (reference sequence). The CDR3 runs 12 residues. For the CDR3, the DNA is TGTGCCTGGGGGAGACAGGGTCGGGAGCAGTACTTC. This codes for CAWGRQGREQYF.

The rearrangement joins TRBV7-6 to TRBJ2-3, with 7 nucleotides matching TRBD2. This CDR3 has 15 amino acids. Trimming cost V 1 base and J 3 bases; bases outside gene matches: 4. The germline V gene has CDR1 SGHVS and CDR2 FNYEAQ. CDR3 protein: CASSLGRGRTDTQYF. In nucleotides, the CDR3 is TGTGCCAGCAGCTTAGGGCGGGGGAGGACAGATACGCAGTATTTT.

Here the CDR3 reads CASSHPGTVVYEQYF. DNA of the CDR3: TGTGCCAGTAGTCACCCCGGGACAGTTGTCTACGAGCAGTACTTC. The chain joins TRBV19 to TRBJ2-7; 7 bases line up with TRBD1. Germline loops: CDR1 LNHDA, CDR2 SQIVND (reference sequence). After removal of 5 bases from V and 3 bases from J, the junction contained 10 bases not matched to a gene. CDR3 size: 15 residues. The entire variable domain, with the rest obtained from reference TRBV19 and TRBJ2-7, is as follows: DGGITQSPKYLFRKEGQNVTLSCEQNLNHDAMYWYRQDPGQGLRLIYYSQIVNDFQKGDIAEGYSVSREKKESFPLTVTSAQKNPTAFYLCASSHPGTVVYEQYFGPGTRLTVT.

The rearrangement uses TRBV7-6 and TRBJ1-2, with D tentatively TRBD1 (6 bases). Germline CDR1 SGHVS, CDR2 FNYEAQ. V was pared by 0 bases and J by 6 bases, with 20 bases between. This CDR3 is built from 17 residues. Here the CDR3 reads CASSLASGRRGYHGYTF. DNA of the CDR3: TGTGCCAGCAGCTTAGCGTCCGGCAGAAGGGGGTACCATGGCTACACCTTC.

The CDR3: CSPLETDTQYF. The CDR3 DNA reads TGCAGTCCTCTAGAAACAGATACGCAGTATTTT. This chain joins TRBV20-1 and TRBJ2-3; D not resolved. This CDR3 is 11 amino acids long. Germline assignment: CDR1 DFQATT and CDR2 SNEGSKA (reference sequence). Trimming took 8 bases from V and 3 from J, leaving 9 bases between them.

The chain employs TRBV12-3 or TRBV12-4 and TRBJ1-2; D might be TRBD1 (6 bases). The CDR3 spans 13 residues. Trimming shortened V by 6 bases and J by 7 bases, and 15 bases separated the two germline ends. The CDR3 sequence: CASRLQGPFGYTF. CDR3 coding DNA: TGTGCCAGCAGGTTACAGGGTCCCTTTGGCTACACCTTC.

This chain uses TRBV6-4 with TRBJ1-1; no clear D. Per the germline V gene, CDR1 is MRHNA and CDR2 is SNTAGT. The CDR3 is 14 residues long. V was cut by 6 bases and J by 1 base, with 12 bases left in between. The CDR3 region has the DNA TGTGCCAGCAGCAACTCTGCGGGGAACACTGAAGCTTTCTTT. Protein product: CASSNSAGNTEAFF.

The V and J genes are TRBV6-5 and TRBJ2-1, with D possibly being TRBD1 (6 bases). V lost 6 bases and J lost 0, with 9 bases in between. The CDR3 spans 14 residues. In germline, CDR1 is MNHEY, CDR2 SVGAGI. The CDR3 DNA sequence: TGTGCCAGCAGCGACAGGAGCTCCTACAATGAGCAGTTCTTC. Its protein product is CASSDRSSYNEQFF.

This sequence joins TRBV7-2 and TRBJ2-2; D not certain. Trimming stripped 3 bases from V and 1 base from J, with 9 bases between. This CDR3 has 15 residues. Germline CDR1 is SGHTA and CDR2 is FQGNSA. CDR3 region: CASSFLVENTGELFF. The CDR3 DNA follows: TGTGCCAGCAGCTTTTTGGTGGAGAACACCGGGGAGCTGTTTTTT.

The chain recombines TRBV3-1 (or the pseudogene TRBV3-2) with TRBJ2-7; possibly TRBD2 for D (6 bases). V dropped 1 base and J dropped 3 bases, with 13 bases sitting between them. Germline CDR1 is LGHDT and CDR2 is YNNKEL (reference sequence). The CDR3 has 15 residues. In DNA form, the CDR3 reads TGTGCCAGCAGCCAAGGCTGGTCTAGCGACTACGAGCAGTACTTC. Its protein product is CASSQGWSSDYEQYF.

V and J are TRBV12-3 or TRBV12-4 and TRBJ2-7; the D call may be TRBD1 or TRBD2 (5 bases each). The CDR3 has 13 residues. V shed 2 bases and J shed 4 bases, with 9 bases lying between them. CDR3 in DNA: TGTGCCAGCAGTTTACCCGGGACGTACGAGCAGTACTTC. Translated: CASSLPGTYEQYF.

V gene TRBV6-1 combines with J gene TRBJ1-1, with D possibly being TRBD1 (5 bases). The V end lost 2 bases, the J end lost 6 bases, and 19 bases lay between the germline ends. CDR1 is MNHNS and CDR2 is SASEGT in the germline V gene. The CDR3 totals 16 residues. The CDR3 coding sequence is TGTGCCAGCAGTGAACTAGGTAGGGGTAGTTTATCTGAAGCTTTCTTT. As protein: CASSELGRGSLSEAFF.

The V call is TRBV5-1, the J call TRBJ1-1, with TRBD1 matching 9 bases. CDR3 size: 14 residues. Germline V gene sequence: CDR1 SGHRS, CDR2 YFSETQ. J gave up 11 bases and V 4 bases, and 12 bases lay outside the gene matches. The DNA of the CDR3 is TGCGCCAGCAGCCTGTCCCGGGACAGGGAGCGGGCTTTCTTT. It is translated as CASSLSRDRERAFF.

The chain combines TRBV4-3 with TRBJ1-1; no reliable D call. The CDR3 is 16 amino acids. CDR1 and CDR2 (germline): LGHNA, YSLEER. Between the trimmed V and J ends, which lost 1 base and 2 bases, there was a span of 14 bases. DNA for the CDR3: TGCGCCAGCAGCCAAGGTGGAGCGGGTCGAAACACTGAAGCTTTCTTT. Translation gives CASSQGGAGRNTEAFF.

The CDR3 coding sequence is TGCGCCAGCAGCTCCGGACTAGCGGACACAGATACGCAGTATTTT. It specifies CASSSGLADTDTQYF. The chain couples TRBV5-1 to TRBJ2-3; 10 positions agree with TRBD2. Germline CDR1 SGHRS, CDR2 YFSETQ. This CDR3 is built from 15 residues. V shed 3 bases and J 2 bases; nucleotides not matched to a gene: 3.

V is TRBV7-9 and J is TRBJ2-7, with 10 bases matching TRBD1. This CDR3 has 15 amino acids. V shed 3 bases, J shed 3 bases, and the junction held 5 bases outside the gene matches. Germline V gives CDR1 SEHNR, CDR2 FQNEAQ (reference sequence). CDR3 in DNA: TGTGCCAGCAGCTTCGCGGGACAGGGGCACTACGAGCAGTACTTC. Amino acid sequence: CASSFAGQGHYEQYF.

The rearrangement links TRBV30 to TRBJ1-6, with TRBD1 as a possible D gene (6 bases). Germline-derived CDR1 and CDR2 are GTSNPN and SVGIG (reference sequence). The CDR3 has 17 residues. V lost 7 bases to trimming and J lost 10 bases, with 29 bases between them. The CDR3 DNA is TGTGCCTACACCGCCGGGACACTATTTTTTGGAGGATCACCCCTCCACTTT. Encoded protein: CAYTAGTLFFGGSPLHF.

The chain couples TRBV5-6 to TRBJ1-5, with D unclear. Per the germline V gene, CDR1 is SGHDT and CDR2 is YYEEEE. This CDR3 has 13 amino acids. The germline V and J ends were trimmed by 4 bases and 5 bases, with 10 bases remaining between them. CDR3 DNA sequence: TGTGCCAGCAGCCCCGGTCGGGATCAGCCCCAGCATTTT. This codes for CASSPGRDQPQHF.

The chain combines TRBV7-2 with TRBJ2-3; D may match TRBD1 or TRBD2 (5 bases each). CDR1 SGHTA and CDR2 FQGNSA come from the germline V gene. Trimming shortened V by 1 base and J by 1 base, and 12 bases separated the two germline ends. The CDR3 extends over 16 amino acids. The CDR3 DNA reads TGTGCCAGCAGCTTAGGGGGCGGAGGTGGCACAGATACGCAGTATTTT. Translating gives CASSLGGGGGTDTQYF.

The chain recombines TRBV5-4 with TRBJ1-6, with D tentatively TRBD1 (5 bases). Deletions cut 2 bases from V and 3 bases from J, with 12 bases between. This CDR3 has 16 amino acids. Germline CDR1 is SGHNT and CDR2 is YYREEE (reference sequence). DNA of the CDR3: TGTGCCAGCAGCTTTGTCAGGGACTTCTATAATTCACCCCTCCACTTT. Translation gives CASSFVRDFYNSPLHF.

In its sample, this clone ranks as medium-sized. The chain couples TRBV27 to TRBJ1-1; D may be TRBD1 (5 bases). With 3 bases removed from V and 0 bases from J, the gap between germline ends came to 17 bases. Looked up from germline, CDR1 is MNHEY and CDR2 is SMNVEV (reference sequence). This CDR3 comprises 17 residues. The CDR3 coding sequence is TGTGCCAGCAGTTTCGGCCAGGGATCTATCCTGAACACTGAAGCTTTCTTT. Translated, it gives CASSFGQGSILNTEAFF.

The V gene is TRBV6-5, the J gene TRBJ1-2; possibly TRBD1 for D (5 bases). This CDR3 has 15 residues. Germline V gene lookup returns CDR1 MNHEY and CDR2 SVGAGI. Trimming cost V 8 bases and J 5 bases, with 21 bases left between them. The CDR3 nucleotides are TGTGCCAGCTTGGGGGGACGGACTATGTCGTATGGCTACACCTTC. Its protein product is CASLGGRTMSYGYTF.

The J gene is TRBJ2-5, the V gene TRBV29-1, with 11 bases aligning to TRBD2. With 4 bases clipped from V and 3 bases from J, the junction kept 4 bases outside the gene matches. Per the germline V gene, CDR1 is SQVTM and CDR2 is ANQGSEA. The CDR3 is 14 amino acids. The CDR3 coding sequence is TGCAGCGTTGGCGGTAGCGGGAGGGAAGAGACCCAGTACTTC. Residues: CSVGGSGREETQYF.

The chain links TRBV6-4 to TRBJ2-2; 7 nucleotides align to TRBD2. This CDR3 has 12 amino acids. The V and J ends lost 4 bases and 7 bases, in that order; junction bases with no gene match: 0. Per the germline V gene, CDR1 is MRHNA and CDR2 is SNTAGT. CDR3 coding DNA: TGTGCCAGCAGTGGGACTAGCGGGGAGCTGTTTTTT. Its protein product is CASSGTSGELFF.